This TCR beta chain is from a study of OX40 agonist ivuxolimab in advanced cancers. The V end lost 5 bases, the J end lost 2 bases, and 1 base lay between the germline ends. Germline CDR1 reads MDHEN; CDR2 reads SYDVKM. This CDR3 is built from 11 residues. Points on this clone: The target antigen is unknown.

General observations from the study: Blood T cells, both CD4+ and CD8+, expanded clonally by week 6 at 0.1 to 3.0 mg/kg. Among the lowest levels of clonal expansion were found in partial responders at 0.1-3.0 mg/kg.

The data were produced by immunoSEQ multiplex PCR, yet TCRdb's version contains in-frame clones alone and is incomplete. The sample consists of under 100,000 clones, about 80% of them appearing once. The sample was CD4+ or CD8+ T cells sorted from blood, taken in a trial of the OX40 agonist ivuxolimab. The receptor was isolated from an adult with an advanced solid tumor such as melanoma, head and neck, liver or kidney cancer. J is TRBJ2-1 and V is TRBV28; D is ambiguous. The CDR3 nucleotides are TGTGCCAGCAGTACCTACAATGAGCAGTTCTTC. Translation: CASSTYNEQFF.